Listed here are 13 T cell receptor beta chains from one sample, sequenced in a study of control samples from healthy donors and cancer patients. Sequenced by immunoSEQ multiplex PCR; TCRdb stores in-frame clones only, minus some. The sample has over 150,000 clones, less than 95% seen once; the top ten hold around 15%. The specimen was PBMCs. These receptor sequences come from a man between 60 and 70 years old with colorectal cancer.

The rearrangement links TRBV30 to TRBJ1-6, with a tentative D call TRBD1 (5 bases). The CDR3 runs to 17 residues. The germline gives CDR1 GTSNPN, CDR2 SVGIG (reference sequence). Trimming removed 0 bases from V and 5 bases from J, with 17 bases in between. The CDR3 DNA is TGTGCCTGGAGTGTACTCTCGGGGCCAGGGCATAATTCACCCCTCCACTTT. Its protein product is CAWSVLSGPGHNSPLHF.

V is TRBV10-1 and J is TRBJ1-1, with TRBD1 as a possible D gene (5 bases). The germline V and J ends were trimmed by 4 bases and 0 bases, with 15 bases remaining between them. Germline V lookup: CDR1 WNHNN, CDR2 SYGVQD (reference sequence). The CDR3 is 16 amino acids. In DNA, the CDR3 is TGCGCCAGCAGTGGACCTTTCGGGGGTTTGAACACTGAAGCTTTCTTT. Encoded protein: CASSGPFGGLNTEAFF.

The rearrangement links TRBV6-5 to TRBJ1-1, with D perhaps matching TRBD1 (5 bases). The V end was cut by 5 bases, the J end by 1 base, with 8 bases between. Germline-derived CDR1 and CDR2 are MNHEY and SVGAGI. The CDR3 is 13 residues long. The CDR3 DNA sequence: TGTGCCAGCAGTCTAACAGGGAACACTGAAGCTTTCTTT. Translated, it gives CASSLTGNTEAFF.

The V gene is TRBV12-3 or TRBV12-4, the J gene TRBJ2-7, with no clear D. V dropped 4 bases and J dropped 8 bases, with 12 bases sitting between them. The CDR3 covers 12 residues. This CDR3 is CASSSRVRKQYF. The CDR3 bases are TGTGCCAGCAGTTCTAGAGTACGAAAGCAGTACTTC.

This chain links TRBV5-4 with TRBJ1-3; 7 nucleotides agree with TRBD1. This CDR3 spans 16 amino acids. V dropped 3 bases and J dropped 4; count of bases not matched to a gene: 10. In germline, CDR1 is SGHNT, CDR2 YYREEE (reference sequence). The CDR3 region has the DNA TGTGCCAGCAGCTCGGGTCATGACAGGGCAGGAAACACCATATATTTT. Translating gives CASSSGHDRAGNTIYF.

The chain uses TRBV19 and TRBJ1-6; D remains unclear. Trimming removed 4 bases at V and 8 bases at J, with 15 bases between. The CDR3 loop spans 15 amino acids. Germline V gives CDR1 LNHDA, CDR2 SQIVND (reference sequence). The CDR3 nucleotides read TGTGCCAGTAGTAGGGCCACGCCTGGGGATTCACCCCTCCACTTT. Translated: CASSRATPGDSPLHF.

In DNA, the CDR3 is TGTGCCAGCTCACCAGCCCCTGTGACAGGGACAGATGGCTACACCTTC. This gives the protein CASSPAPVTGTDGYTF. The V gene is TRBV18, the J gene TRBJ1-2; TRBD1 matches at 7 bases. J gave up 6 bases and V 2 bases, and 12 bases lay outside the gene matches. The germline CDR1 and CDR2 sequences are KGHSH and LQKENI. The CDR3 spans 16 residues.

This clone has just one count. CDR3: CASRTLVGELFF. CDR3 coding DNA: TGTGCCAGCAGGACCCTGGTGGGGGAGCTGTTTTTT. V is TRBV6-5 and J is TRBJ2-2; D is undetermined. Germline assignment: CDR1 MNHEY and CDR2 SVGAGI. This CDR3 region has 12 residues. Trimming pared 6 bases from V and 8 bases from J, leaving 10 bases between.

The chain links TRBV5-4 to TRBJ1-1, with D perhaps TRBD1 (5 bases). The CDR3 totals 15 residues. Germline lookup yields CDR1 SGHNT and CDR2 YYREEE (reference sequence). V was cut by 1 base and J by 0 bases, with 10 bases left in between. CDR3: CASSLRQPMNTEAFF. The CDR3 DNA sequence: TGTGCCAGCAGCTTGAGACAGCCCATGAACACTGAAGCTTTCTTT.

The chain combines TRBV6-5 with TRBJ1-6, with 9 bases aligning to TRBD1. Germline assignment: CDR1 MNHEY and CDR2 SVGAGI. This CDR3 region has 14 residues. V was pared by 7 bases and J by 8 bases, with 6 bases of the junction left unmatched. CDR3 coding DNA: TGTGCCAGCACCCAGGGACAGGGCCATTCACCCCTCCACTTT. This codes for CASTQGQGHSPLHF.

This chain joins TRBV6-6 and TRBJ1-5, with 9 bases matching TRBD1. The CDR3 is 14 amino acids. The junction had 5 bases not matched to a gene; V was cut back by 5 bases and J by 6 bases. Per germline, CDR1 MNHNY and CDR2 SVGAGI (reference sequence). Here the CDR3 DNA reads TGTGCCAGCAGTACACAGGGGGCTGGTCAGCCCCAGCATTTT. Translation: CASSTQGAGQPQHF.

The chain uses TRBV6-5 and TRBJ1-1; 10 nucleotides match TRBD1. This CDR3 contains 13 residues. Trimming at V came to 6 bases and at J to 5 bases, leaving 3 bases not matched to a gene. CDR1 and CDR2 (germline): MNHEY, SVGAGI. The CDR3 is CASRGTGETEAFF. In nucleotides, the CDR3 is TGTGCCAGCAGGGGGACAGGGGAGACTGAAGCTTTCTTT.

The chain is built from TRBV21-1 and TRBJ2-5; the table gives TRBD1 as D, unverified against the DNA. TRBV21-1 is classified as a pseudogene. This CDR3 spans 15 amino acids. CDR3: CASSKGNRRQETQYF. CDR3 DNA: TGTGCCAGCAGCAAAGGAAACAGGAGACAAGAGACCCAGTACTTC.